This TCR beta chain was profiled in a study of blood T cell repertoires in COVID-19. Study context: COVID-19 samples from acute and convalescent phases originated in the United States, Italy and Spain. T cells, B-cell-depleted T cells, or PBMCs supplied cDNA or gDNA.

Assay used: immunoSEQ multiplex PCR; TCRdb lists only in-frame clones, some missing. The profile covers around 300,000 clones, with 88% appearing a single time and approximately 1% taken by the ten largest. Individuals drawn from around 24 US areas were about 18 to 100 years old. Participants had their cohort set by participant-reported clinical history. Germline V gives CDR1 SGHRS, CDR2 YFSETQ. V lost 1 base and J 5 bases, leaving 12 bases between the germline ends. The CDR3 runs to 14 residues. The chain couples TRBV5-1 to TRBJ1-2, with D perhaps TRBD1 (5 bases). Sequencing was performed on PBMCs or T cells enriched from blood (not recorded which). The sequence was collected from a woman younger than 45 who had recovered from COVID-19. CDR3 in DNA: TGCGCCAGCAGCTTGACAGGTGAATTTTATGGCTACACCTTC. Residues: CASSLTGEFYGYTF.